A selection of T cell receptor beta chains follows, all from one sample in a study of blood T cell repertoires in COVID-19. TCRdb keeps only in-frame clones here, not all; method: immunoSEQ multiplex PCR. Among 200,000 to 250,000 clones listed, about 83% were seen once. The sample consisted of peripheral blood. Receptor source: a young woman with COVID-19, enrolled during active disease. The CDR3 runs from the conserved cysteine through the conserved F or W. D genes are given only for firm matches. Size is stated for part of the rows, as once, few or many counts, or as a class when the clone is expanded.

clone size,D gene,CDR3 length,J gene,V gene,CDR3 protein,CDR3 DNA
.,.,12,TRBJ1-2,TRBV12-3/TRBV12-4,CASRKSEGGYTF,TGTGCCAGCAGGAAGTCGGAGGGCGGCTACACCTTC
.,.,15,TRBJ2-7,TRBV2,CASSVLRTLAYEQYF,TGTGCCAGCAGTGTCCTCCGGACTTTAGCTTACGAGCAGTACTTC
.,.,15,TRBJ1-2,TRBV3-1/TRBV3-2,CASSAWEYPNYGYTF,TGTGCCAGCAGCGCGTGGGAGTACCCTAACTATGGCTACACCTTC
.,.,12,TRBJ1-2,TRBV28,CASSLQNYGYTF,TGTGCCAGCAGTTTACAGAACTATGGCTACACCTTC
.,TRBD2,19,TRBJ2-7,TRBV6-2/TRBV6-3,CASSNMPVLGRDGWDEQYF,TGTGCCAGCAGCAATATGCCGGTTCTCGGGAGGGACGGTTGGGACGAGCAGTACTTC
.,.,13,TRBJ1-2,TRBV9,CASSPRERDGYTF,TGTGCCAGCAGCCCCAGGGAACGGGATGGCTACACCTTC
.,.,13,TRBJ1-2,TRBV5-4,CASSLGGTDGYTF,TGTGCCAGCAGCTTAGGAGGGACCGATGGCTACACCTTC
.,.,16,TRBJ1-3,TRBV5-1,CASSLGGASGGNTIYF,TGCGCCAGCAGCTTAGGCGGCGCTTCAGGGGGAAACACCATATATTTT
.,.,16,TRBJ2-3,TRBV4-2,CASSQEAARSTDTQYF,TGTGCCAGCAGCCAAGAAGCCGCGCGGAGCACAGATACGCAGTATTTT
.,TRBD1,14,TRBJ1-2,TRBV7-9,CASSTGDRPNGYTF,TGTGCCAGCAGCACCGGGGACAGACCAAATGGCTACACCTTC
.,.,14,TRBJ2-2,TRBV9,CASSPGGPRGELFF,TGTGCCAGCAGCCCCGGGGGGCCGCGCGGGGAGCTGTTTTTT
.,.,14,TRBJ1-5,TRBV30,CAWSVQESNQPQHF,TGTGCCTGGAGTGTACAGGAATCCAATCAGCCCCAGCATTTT
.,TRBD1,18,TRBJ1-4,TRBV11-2,CASRSHRGGGTTNEKLFF,TGTGCCAGCAGATCCCACAGGGGTGGAGGGACAACTAATGAAAAACTGTTTTTT
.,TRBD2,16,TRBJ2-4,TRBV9,CASSVEDSGRANIQYF,TGTGCCAGCAGCGTAGAGGATAGCGGGAGGGCGAACATTCAGTACTTC
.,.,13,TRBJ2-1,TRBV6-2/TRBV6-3,CASSYSGLYEQFF,TGTGCCAGCAGTTACAGCGGGCTCTATGAGCAGTTCTTC
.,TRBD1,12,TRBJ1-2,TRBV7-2,CASSPGQGGYTF,TGTGCCAGCAGCCCTGGACAGGGAGGCTACACCTTC
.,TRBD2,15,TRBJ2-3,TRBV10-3,CAISGLAGDTDTQYF,TGTGCCATCAGTGGACTAGCGGGGGACACAGATACGCAGTATTTT
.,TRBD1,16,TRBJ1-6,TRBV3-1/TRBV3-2,CASNHNLGQVKSPLHF,TGTGCCAGCAACCATAATTTGGGACAGGTCAAATCACCCCTCCACTTT
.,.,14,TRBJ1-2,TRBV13,CASSVMRSHYGYTF,TGTGCCAGCAGCGTCATGAGGTCCCACTATGGCTACACCTTC
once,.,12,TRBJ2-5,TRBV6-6,CASRLGAETQYF,TGTGCCAGCAGATTAGGGGCAGAGACCCAGTACTTC
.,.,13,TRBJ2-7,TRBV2,CASGQRSAWEQYF,TGTGCCAGCGGCCAAAGATCAGCGTGGGAGCAGTACTTC
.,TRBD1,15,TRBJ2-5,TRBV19,CASSVGQGAWETQYF,TGTGCCAGTAGTGTTGGACAGGGGGCTTGGGAGACCCAGTACTTC
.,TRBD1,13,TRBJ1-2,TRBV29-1,CSGWTGGDYGYTF,TGCAGCGGGTGGACAGGGGGCGACTATGGCTACACCTTC
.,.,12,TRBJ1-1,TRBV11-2,CASSLIEAEAFF,TGTGCCAGCAGCTTAATCGAGGCTGAAGCTTTCTTT
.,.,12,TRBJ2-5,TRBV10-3,CAIGQSQETQYF,TGTGCCATCGGACAGAGCCAAGAGACCCAGTACTTC
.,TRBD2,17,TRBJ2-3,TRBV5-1,CASSSTTSGGVIDTQYF,TGCGCCAGCAGCTCGACCACTAGCGGGGGGGTTATAGATACGCAGTATTTT
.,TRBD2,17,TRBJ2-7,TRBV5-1,CASSLGLAGGPPHEQYF,TGCGCCAGCAGCTTGGGACTAGCGGGAGGGCCGCCCCACGAGCAGTACTTC
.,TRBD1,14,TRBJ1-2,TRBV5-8,CASSRDRASYGYTF,TGTGCCAGCAGCCGAGACAGGGCCAGCTATGGCTACACCTTC
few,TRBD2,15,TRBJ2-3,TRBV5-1,CASSLREGSTDTQYF,TGCGCCAGCAGCTTGAGGGAGGGAAGCACAGATACGCAGTATTTT
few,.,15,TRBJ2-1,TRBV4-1,CASSQDPSSYNEQFF,TGCGCCAGCAGCCAAGATCCTAGCTCCTACAATGAGCAGTTCTTC
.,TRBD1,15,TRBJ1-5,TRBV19,CASIQGGGNNQPQHF,TGTGCCAGTATACAGGGGGGAGGTAACAATCAGCCCCAGCATTTT
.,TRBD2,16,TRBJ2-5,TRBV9,CASSVGLAGGGETQYF,TGTGCCAGCAGCGTGGGACTAGCGGGGGGCGGGGAGACCCAGTACTTC
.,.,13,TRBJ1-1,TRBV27,CASSTTGNTEAFF,TGTGCCAGCAGCACTACAGGGAACACTGAAGCTTTCTTT
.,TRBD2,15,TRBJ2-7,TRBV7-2,CASSPLAGGRNEQYF,TGTGCCAGCAGCCCTCTAGCGGGAGGGCGAAACGAGCAGTACTTC
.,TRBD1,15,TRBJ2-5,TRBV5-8,CASSLGQGDQETQYF,TGTGCCAGCAGCTTGGGACAGGGGGACCAAGAGACCCAGTACTTC
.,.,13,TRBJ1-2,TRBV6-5,CASSYEGLGGYTF,TGTGCCAGCAGTTACGAGGGTCTTGGTGGCTACACCTTC
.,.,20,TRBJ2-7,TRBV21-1,CASLHDGKRVWLMDYYEQYF,TGTGCCAGCCTCCATGATGGGAAAAGGGTTTGGCTTATGGACTACTACGAGCAGTACTTC
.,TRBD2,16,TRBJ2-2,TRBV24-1,CATRSRTSHDTGELFF,TGTGCCACCAGGTCCCGGACTAGTCATGACACCGGGGAGCTGTTTTTT
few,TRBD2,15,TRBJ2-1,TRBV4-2,CASSLAGGSYNEQFF,TGTGCCAGCAGCTTGGCGGGAGGGTCCTACAATGAGCAGTTCTTC
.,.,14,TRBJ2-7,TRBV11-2,CASSLTRGAYEQYF,TGTGCCAGCAGCTTAACCAGGGGGGCCTACGAGCAGTACTTC
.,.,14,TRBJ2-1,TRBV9,CASSYGTLYNEQFF,TGTGCCAGCAGCTACGGGACTCTGTACAATGAGCAGTTCTTC
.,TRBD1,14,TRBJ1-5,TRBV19,CASSAGQGRQPQHF,TGTGCCAGTAGTGCGGGACAGGGGCGGCAGCCCCAGCATTTT
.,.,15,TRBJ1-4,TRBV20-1,CSASQGLGTNEKLFF,TGCAGTGCTAGTCAGGGACTTGGGACTAATGAAAAACTGTTTTTT
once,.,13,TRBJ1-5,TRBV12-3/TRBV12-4,CASSSPPNGAQHF,TGTGCCAGCAGTTCCCCCCCCAACGGGGCCCAGCATTTT
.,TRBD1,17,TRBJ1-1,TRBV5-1,CASSLEQGGYQNTEAFF,TGCGCCAGCAGCTTGGAACAGGGGGGATACCAGAACACTGAAGCTTTCTTT
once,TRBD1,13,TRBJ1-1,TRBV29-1,CSARGILNTEAFF,TGCAGCGCCAGGGGGATCTTGAACACTGAAGCTTTCTTT